This TCR beta chain was profiled in a study of regulatory T cells in long-lasting Graves disease. The CDR3 is 16 residues long. The germline CDR1 and CDR2 sequences are SGHTA and FQGNSA. J lost 9 bases, V lost 3 bases, and 9 bases had no gene match. Described time point: newly diagnosed GD, antithyroid drugs for less than 3 months. Construction of the TCR library relied on RNA isolated from PBMCs. There are many counts of this clonotype. TCR beta libraries were built with iRepertoire HTBI primers and Arm-PCR of CDR3 regions. TCRdb re-called the multiplex PCR reads through MiXCR, storing one row per CDR3 protein. The sample shows about 200,000 distinct CDR3 sequences, approximately 16% of them seen only once.

This sequence was found in a female donor with Graves disease. The input for sequencing was peripheral blood mononuclear cells (PBMCs), taken at new diagnosis, from a patient treated with antithyroid drugs. The gene calls are TRBV7-2 and TRBJ2-1; 12 nucleotides agree with TRBD2. CDR3 residues: CASSLGPSGRASEQFF. CDR3 DNA sequence: TGTGCCAGCAGCTTGGGTCCTAGCGGGAGGGCTAGTGAGCAGTTCTTC.